This entry is about one T cell receptor beta chain. What it binds is not known. The length of the CDR3 is 14 residues. Germline lookup yields CDR1 LNHDA and CDR2 SQIVND (reference sequence). The ends were cut back, 3 bases at V and 2 bases at J, with 8 bases in the middle. The source of the sample is a study of yellow fever vaccine responses in identical twins. Whole-study findings and limits: Twins' vaccine T cell responses reportedly seemed partly convergent and partly personalized.

Using its own MiXCR run on the RT-PCR reads, TCRdb lists one record per CDR3 protein. The sample lists more than 2,000 distinct CDR3 sequences, around four fifths seen once, with roughly 3.5% in the top ten. The rearrangement joins TRBV19 to TRBJ1-5; possible D gene TRBD1, 5 bases. The input for sequencing was T cells from blood (PBMCs), unsorted or a sorted subset (not recorded which), taken before or after yellow fever vaccination (not recorded which). This TCR came from a woman under 30 who received the yellow fever vaccine. The CDR3 coding sequence is TGTGCCAGTAGTATCTGGGGGGGCAATCAGCCCCAGCATTTT. As protein: CASSIWGGNQPQHF. Full variable domain (remainder filled in from reference TRBV19 and TRBJ1-5): DGGITQSPKYLFRKEGQNVTLSCEQNLNHDAMYWYRQDPGQGLRLIYYSQIVNDFQKGDIAEGYSVSREKKESFPLTVTSAQKNPTAFYLCASSIWGGNQPQHFGDGTRLSIL.